Included here is one T cell receptor (beta chain) sequence, with context. Antigen specificity is unknown. The V and J ends lost 4 bases and 6 bases respectively, with 14 bases between them. Germline CDR1 and CDR2: SGHNT and YYREEE (reference sequence). The CDR3 totals 14 residues. This entry belongs to a study of T cell responses to AZD1222 COVID-19 vaccine. Across the whole study: Some second doses came at about 4 weeks and others at about 12 weeks; these were pooled. Study-wide results and caveats: Increased Spike-specific TCR breadth and depth were observed after two AZD1222 doses.

The protocol was immunoSEQ multiplex PCR, while the TCRdb copy is restricted to in-frame clones and leaves out a portion. The sample lists some 90,000 clones; approximately 91% were seen once. This sequence joins TRBV5-4 and TRBJ2-1, with a tentative D call TRBD2 (7 bases). This specimen consisted of peripheral blood, obtained on day 0 of AZD1222 vaccination. This clonotype was sampled from an adult in good health. The CDR3 DNA follows: TGTGCCAGCAGCGACCAGGGGAGGGGCAATGAGCAGTTCTTC. Its protein is CASSDQGRGNEQFF. The variable domain in full, completed from reference TRBV5-4 and TRBJ2-1, reads ETGVTQSPTHLIKTRGQQVTLRCSSQSGHNTVSWYQQALGQGPQFIFQYYREEENGRGNFPPRFSGLQFPNYSSELNVNALELDDSALYLCASSDQGRGNEQFFGPGTRLTVL.